This T cell receptor beta chain was sequenced for a study of OX40 agonist ivuxolimab in advanced cancers. About the research overall: With ivuxolimab, an agonistic anti-OX40 (CD134) antibody, patients were treated. General study results and limits: Normalized T-cell clonal expansion was also low in some nonresponders. Averaging showed that CD8+ T cells had more expanded clones than CD4+ did.

This clone was counted only a few times. As yet, its antigen is unknown. The CDR3 is made up of 15 amino acids. CDR1 and CDR2 (germline): MDHEN, SYDVKM. With 4 bases removed from V and 8 bases from J, the gap between germline ends came to 18 bases. Sequencing was performed with immunoSEQ multiplex PCR; in TCRdb, only in-frame clones are kept and a portion is missing. The table includes roughly 100,000 clones, around four fifths detected once. This receptor was obtained from an adult with an advanced solid tumor such as melanoma, head and neck, liver or kidney cancer. The material was CD4+ or CD8+ T cells sorted from blood, obtained in a trial of the OX40 agonist ivuxolimab. The chain links TRBV28 to TRBJ2-1, with D perhaps given as TRBD1 or TRBD2 (7 bases each). The chain's CDR3 is CASSSSGGGLDEQFF. Written as DNA, the CDR3 is TGTGCCAGCAGTTCCTCAGGGGGGGGCTTAGATGAGCAGTTCTTC.